What follows are 16 T cell receptor beta chains derived from one specimen sequenced in a study of a mutant IDH1 vaccine in newly diagnosed glioma. These receptors have no identified antigens. Profiled with immunoSEQ multiplex PCR; TCRdb holds only in-frame clones, not every one. The sample lists 42,000 or so clones; approximately 80% were seen once. Time point given: week 35, safety follow-up. Mutant IDH1 20-mer peptide, at 300 ug, made up each vaccine dose, with topical imiquimod. Sequences were derived from PBMCs, sampled from a glioma patient whose treatment included an IDH1 peptide vaccine. These receptors came from a woman aged 45-65 years with glioma.

This clone was observed a single time. The V call is TRBV6-1, the J call TRBJ1-5; weak D call: TRBD1 (5 bases). CDR3 length: 11 amino acids. Germline V gene sequence: CDR1 MNHNS, CDR2 SASEGT. Trimming left V 4 bases short and J 10 bases short, with 8 bases between. The CDR3 region is CASSVQGPQHF. The CDR3 region has the DNA TGTGCCAGCAGTGTCCAGGGCCCCCAGCATTTT.

This clone was observed a single time. The genes are TRBV30 and TRBJ2-3; D might be TRBD2 (5 bases). This CDR3 comprises 15 residues. Trimming took off 0 bases at V and 2 bases at J, with 12 bases between the two ends. Germline loops: CDR1 GTSNPN, CDR2 SVGIG (reference sequence). The CDR3 reads CAWSVRRSYTDTQYF. In nucleotides, the CDR3 is TGTGCCTGGAGTGTGAGGAGGTCCTACACAGATACGCAGTATTTT.

The V and J genes are TRBV5-1 and TRBJ1-4; maybe TRBD1 (6 bases). CDR1 is SGHRS, CDR2 YFSETQ, per germline. The CDR3 loop spans 14 amino acids. V lost 0 bases and J 7 bases, leaving 10 bases between the germline ends. Here the CDR3 reads CASSLDRVGEKLFF. CDR3 DNA: TGCGCCAGCAGCTTGGACAGGGTGGGTGAAAAACTGTTTTTT.

The rearrangement uses TRBV6-5 and TRBJ1-2; D is unresolved. CDR1 is MNHEY, CDR2 SVGAGI, per germline. This CDR3 is built from 14 residues. Trimming stripped 6 bases from V and 4 bases from J, with 15 bases between. This CDR3 reads CASSRSGMAYGYTF. CDR3 nucleotides: TGTGCCAGCAGCCGATCTGGGATGGCCTATGGCTACACCTTC.

V and J are TRBV7-2 and TRBJ2-7, with D maybe TRBD1 (6 bases). Trimming shortened V by 4 bases and J by 2 bases, and 9 bases separated the two germline ends. The CDR3 extends over 13 amino acids. Germline V lookup: CDR1 SGHTA, CDR2 FQGNSA. CDR3 sequence: CASSSGTPYEQYF. The CDR3 DNA is TGTGCCAGCAGCTCCGGGACACCCTACGAGCAGTACTTC.

The rearrangement joins TRBV1 to TRBJ2-3; the table calls TRBD2, which could not be checked here. TRBV1 is a pseudogene locus. There are 16 residues in the CDR3. CDR3 bases: TGCACCAGCAGCCAAGGACTAGCGGGGGGCCCAGATACGCAGTATTTT. This encodes CTSSQGLAGGPDTQYF.

This chain links TRBV6-6 with TRBJ2-2; no firm D call. Germline loops: CDR1 MNHNY, CDR2 SVGAGI (reference sequence). Trimming removed 6 bases from V and 8 bases from J, with 19 bases in between. CDR3 length equals 15 residues. The CDR3 protein is CASSSEQTAMGELFF. The CDR3 DNA follows: TGTGCCAGCAGCTCCGAACAAACAGCAATGGGGGAGCTGTTTTTT.

This clone was seen only once. The chain employs TRBV6-5 and TRBJ1-5; unclear D gene. The CDR3 sequence is 12 residues long. V lost 4 bases and J lost 5, with 6 bases in between. Per the germline V gene, CDR1 is MNHEY and CDR2 is SVGAGI. The CDR3 reads CASSSTDQPQHF. For the CDR3, the DNA is TGTGCCAGCAGTTCGACGGATCAGCCCCAGCATTTT.

The chain carries TRBV7-8 and TRBJ1-4; 8 nucleotides match TRBD1. From germline, CDR1 is SGHVS and CDR2 FQNEAQ. The CDR3 has 14 residues. With V trimmed by 5 bases and J by 7 bases, 6 bases remained unmatched. The CDR3 reads CASSIGQGGEKLFF. CDR3 in DNA: TGTGCCAGCAGCATCGGACAGGGTGGTGAAAAACTGTTTTTT. Full variable domain (remainder filled in from reference TRBV7-8 and TRBJ1-4): GAGVSQSPRYKVAKRGQDVALRCDPISGHVSLFWYQQALGQGPEFLTYFQNEAQLDKSGLPSDRFFAERPEGSVSTLKIQRTQQEDSAVYLCASSIGQGGEKLFFGSGTQLSVL.

The V call is TRBV11-3, the J call TRBJ2-5; 7 bases line up with TRBD2. J gave up 1 base and V 5 bases, and 7 bases lay outside the gene matches. Germline values: CDR1 SGHNT, CDR2 YENEEA. The CDR3 is 15 residues long. CDR3 DNA sequence: TGTGCCAGCAGCCCGCTCGGGGGGTTCCAAGAGACCCAGTACTTC. It translates to CASSPLGGFQETQYF. Looking up the rest from reference TRBV11-3 and TRBJ2-5 gives the full variable domain: EAGVVQSPRYKIIEKKQPVAFWCNPISGHNTLYWYLQNLGQGPELLIRYENEEAVDDSQLPKDRFSAERLKGVDSTLKIQPAELGDSAVYLCASSPLGGFQETQYFGPGTRLLVL.

This clone was seen only a few times. The chain is built from TRBV29-1 and TRBJ1-1, with a possible D match to TRBD1 (6 bases). Germline CDR1 reads SQVTM; CDR2 reads ANQGSEA. This CDR3 contains 12 residues. With 6 bases removed from V and 11 bases from J, the gap between germline ends came to 19 bases. CDR3: CSVATGTLWAFF. CDR3 bases: TGCAGCGTCGCTACAGGGACGCTCTGGGCTTTCTTT.

The J gene is TRBJ2-2, the V gene TRBV5-4; D is perhaps TRBD2 (5 bases). V shed 2 bases and J shed 7 bases, with 9 bases lying between them. The CDR3 extends over 13 amino acids. Germline assignment: CDR1 SGHNT and CDR2 YYREEE (reference sequence). The CDR3 sequence: CASSLGGDGELFF. The CDR3 DNA is TGTGCCAGCAGCTTAGGAGGAGACGGGGAGCTGTTTTTT.

This clone came up a few times. The chain is built from TRBV7-2 and TRBJ2-2, with 7 bases matching TRBD1. The CDR3 covers 14 residues. Unmatched junction bases numbered 4, after V lost 9 bases and J lost 0 bases. CDR1 and CDR2 (germline): SGHTA, FQGNSA. The CDR3 DNA follows: TGTGCCAGAGGGGGCACCGCGAACACCGGGGAGCTGTTTTTT. Its translation is CARGGTANTGELFF.

This clone was recorded once. This rearrangement joins TRBV10-3 to TRBJ1-6, with 9 bases aligning to TRBD1. CDR1 is ENHRY, CDR2 SYGVKD, per germline. V gave up 10 bases and J gave up 4 bases; unmatched junction bases: 11. This CDR3 is 16 amino acids long. The CDR3 DNA reads TGTGCCACCTCGTCGGACAGGGGACTATATAATTCACCCCTCCACTTT. As protein: CATSSDRGLYNSPLHF.

The chain uses TRBV11-3 and TRBJ1-5; D might be TRBD1 (5 bases). The CDR3 has 13 residues. The germline V gene encodes CDR1 SGHNT and CDR2 YENEEA. The ends were cut back, 4 bases at V and 1 base at J, with 5 bases in the middle. CDR3 nucleotide sequence: TGTGCCAGCAGCTGGGGGAGCAATCAGCCCCAGCATTTT. This encodes CASSWGSNQPQHF.

The V gene is TRBV5-8, the J gene TRBJ1-4, with TRBD1 as a possible D gene (5 bases). Germline V gene lookup returns CDR1 SGHTS and CDR2 YDEGEE. With 0 bases removed from V and 2 bases from J, the gap between germline ends came to 8 bases. This CDR3 has 15 residues. CDR3 bases: TGTGCCAGCAGCTTGGCGGGGGTCACTAATGAAAAACTGTTTTTT. It specifies CASSLAGVTNEKLFF.